This TCR beta chain was captured by sequencing in a study of shared clonotypes between healthy human individuals (dated by TCRdb to between 2020 and 2021). Some background on the complete study: The cohort included three men and a couple of women between 18 and 49 years of age. For each donor, three plates each were used for CD4 naive and CD4 memory, two plates were used for CD8 naive, and one plate was used for CD8 memory. Blood TCR repertoires of roughly five healthy adults were deeply sequenced to estimate repertoire size and the extent of clonotype sharing between individuals. Libraries were prepared and TCR repertoires were sequenced by different laboratories using diverse techniques, in order to increase sequencing depth and limit assay-specific biases. Leukapheresis yielded between about 0.85 and 10 billion PBMCs per donor.

The donors were healthy, HIV-negative adults with no recently reported acute infections or vaccinations. All donors were Caucasian adults living in Nashville, Tennessee, USA. CD4+ T cells were enriched by magnetic negative selection, after which naive cells were positively selected on CD45RA and the negative fraction was taken as the memory subset. After blood collection by leukapheresis, PBMCs were isolated using Ficoll-Histopaque density gradient centrifugation and then cryopreserved in the vapor phase of liquid nitrogen. Purity and quantity of every magnetically sorted T cell population were checked by analytical flow cytometry. Genomic DNA was isolated from every sorted fraction and measured by UV absorbance on a Nanodrop 2000c. TCR CDR3 regions were amplified from genomic DNA by multiplex PCR using the deep immunoSEQ assay. Extracted genomic DNA from each cell subset was spread evenly across all wells of several immunoSEQ 96-well plates, with each plate serving as a replicate. For sorted subsets, about 0.2 ug genomic DNA, equal to 30,000 or so T cell genomes, was loaded into each replicate PCR. The purified libraries were quantified using a Qubit 3.0 fluorometer, sized with a Bioanalyzer 2100, and then quantified again using the KAPA Library Quantification kit. Each immunoSEQ 96-well plate was sequenced on its own single-read 150-cycle Illumina NextSeq 550 flow cell. As for the original processing: Because the immunoSEQ output included only junctional sequences and no quality scores, the filtering could not be the same as the filtering used for full-length reads. Sequences were annotated with PyIR, a Python wrapper for IgBLAST v1.9, using IMGT germline references to assign V/J genes and CDR3. Reads were removed for weak V/J assignments (E-value above 1e-6), missing CDR3, stop codons, out-of-frame junctions, or ambiguous translated residues. V3J clonotypes were defined as sequences sharing the same inferred V gene, J gene, and CDR3 amino acid sequence. Percentage overlap between repertoires was computed as shared unique clonotypes divided by the size of the smaller repertoire. Repertoire richness was assessed with RTK rarefaction, the Chao1 estimator, and Recon v2.1 estimates of unobserved clonotypes. OLGA was used to compute generation probabilities for all TCRbeta clonotypes that the gDNA method yielded from a handful of donors. Not all clones reach the TCRdb copy of this immuneACCESS table, which keeps in-frame sequences only. Checked studies attribute under half of the gap to unresolved V genes and leave the rest unexplained. V and J calls and clone size are those listed in that table; D and trimming were worked out from the DNA. This sample gives more than 200,000 clones in total; 50% to 75% of them show up just once. The ten most abundant clones make up 11% of the sample.

Worth noting for this clone: This clone's antigen is unknown. Base qualities are not provided; no much larger clone lies one nucleotide away.

From cysteine to phenylalanine, the CDR3 is 15 amino acids long. Only the CDR3 part of the read is kept: 45 bases, read in frame from the first base. CDR1 MDHEN and CDR2 SYDVKM were looked up in the germline V gene. V is cut back by 7 bases and J by 6 bases, with 13 bases in the junction unmatched. The paper as a whole reports these results and caveats: Only blood was sampled, and tissue TCR repertoires likely differ from those in blood. Compared with non-shared clonotypes, the clonotypes found in all four sorted-subset donors had higher generation probabilities. Incomplete sequencing was indicated by rarefaction of sorted-subset datasets, despite the large sequencing depth. The small number of donors limited the genetic and exposure-history diversity represented. Across a few donors, around 5.4% of naive CD4, more than 3% of naive CD8, about 2.3% of memory CD4, and approximately 0.42% of memory CD8 clonotypes were shared. Based on pairwise subsampling, the degree of clonotype sharing among donors was expected to be affected by sequencing depth. Naive subsets generally had larger estimated clonotype richness than memory subsets.

Sequencing input: memory CD4+ T cells sorted from blood. The cell subset or site label on this specimen signifies: CD45RA-negative fraction. This TCR derives from a man aged 25-45 years in good health. Recombination connected TRBV28 to TRBJ1-2, and 8 junctional nucleotides match TRBD1. The DNA is TGTGCCAGCAACCCCTACGGTCAGGGGGCGCATGGCTACACCTTC. Its product reads: CASNPYGQGAHGYTF.